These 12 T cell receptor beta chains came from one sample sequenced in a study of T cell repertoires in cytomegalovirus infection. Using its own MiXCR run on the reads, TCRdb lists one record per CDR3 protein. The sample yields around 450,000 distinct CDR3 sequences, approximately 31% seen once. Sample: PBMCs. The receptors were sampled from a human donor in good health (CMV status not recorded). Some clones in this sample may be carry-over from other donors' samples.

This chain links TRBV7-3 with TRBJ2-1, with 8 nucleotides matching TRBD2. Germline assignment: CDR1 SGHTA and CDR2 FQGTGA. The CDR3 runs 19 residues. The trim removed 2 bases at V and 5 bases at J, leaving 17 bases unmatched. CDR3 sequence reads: CASSLYPSGAGAPHNEQFF. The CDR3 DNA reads TGTGCCAGCAGCTTATACCCCTCCGGAGCGGGGGCCCCACACAATGAGCAGTTCTTC.

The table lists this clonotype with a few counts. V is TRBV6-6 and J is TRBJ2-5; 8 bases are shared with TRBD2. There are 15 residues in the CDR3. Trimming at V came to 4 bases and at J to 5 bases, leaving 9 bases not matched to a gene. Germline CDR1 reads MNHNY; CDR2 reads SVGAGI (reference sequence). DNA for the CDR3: TGTGCCAGCAGTTGGGGTACTAGCGGTTTGGAGACCCAGTACTTC. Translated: CASSWGTSGLETQYF.

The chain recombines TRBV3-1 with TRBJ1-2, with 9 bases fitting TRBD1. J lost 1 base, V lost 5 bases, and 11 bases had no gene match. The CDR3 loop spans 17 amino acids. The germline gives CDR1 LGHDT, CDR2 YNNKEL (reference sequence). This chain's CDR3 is CASSKQGARKSNYGYTF. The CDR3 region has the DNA TGTGCCAGCAGCAAACAGGGGGCTCGGAAGAGTAACTATGGCTACACCTTC.

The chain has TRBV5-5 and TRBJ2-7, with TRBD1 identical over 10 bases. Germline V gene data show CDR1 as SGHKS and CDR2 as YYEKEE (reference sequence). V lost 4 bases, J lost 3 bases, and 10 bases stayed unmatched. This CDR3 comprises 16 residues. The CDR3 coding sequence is TGTGCCAGCAGCCAGCTACCGGGACAGGGGTTCTACGAGCAGTACTTC. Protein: CASSQLPGQGFYEQYF.

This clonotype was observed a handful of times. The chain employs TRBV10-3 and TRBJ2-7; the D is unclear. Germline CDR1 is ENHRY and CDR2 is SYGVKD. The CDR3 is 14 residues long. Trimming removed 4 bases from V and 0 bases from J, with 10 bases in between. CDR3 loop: CAISGDTSSYEQYF. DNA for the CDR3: TGTGCCATCAGTGGCGACACGAGCTCCTACGAGCAGTACTTC.

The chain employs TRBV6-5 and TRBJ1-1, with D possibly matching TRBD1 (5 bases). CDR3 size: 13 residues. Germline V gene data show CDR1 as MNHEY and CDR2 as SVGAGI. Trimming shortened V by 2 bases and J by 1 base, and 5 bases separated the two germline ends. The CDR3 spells CASSYQGNTEAFF. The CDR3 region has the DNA TGTGCCAGCAGTTACCAGGGGAACACTGAAGCTTTCTTT.

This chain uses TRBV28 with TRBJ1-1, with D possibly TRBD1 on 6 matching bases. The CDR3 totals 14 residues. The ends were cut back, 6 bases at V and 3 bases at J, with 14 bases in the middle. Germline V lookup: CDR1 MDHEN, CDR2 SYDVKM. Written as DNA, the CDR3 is TGTGCCAGCAGGGATCCAGGGGACCACACTGAAGCTTTCTTT. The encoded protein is CASRDPGDHTEAFF.

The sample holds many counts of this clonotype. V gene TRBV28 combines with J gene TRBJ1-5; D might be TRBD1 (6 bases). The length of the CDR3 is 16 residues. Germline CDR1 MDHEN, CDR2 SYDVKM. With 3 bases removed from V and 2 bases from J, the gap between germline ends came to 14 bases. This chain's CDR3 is CASSLTLGGGNQPQHF. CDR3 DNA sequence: TGTGCCAGCAGTTTGACCCTAGGGGGTGGCAATCAGCCCCAGCATTTT.

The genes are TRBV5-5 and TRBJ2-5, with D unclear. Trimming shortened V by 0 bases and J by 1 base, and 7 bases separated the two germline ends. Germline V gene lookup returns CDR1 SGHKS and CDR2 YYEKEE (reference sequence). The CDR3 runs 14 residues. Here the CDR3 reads CASSLEAAQETQYF. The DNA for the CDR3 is TGTGCCAGCAGCTTGGAGGCAGCCCAAGAGACCCAGTACTTC.

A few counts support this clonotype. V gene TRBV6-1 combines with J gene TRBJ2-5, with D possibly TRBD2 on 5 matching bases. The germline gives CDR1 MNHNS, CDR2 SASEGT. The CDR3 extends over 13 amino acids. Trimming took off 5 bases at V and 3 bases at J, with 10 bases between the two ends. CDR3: CASSPTGKETQYF. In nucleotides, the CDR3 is TGTGCCAGCAGTCCAACCGGGAAAGAGACCCAGTACTTC.

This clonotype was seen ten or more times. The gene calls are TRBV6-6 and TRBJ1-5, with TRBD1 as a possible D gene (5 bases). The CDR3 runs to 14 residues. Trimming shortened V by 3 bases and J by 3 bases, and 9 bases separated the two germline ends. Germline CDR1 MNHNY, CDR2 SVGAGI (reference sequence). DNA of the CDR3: TGTGCCAGCAGTTATCAGGGAATCAATCAGCCCCAGCATTTT. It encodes CASSYQGINQPQHF.

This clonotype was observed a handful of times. CDR3 DNA sequence: TGTGCCAGCTCTGACGGGTCGGTGAACTATGGCTACACCTTC. This sequence encodes CASSDGSVNYGYTF. J is TRBJ1-2 and V is TRBV7-9; D not resolved. The CDR3 covers 14 residues. Trimming removed 8 bases from V and 2 bases from J, with 15 bases in between. Looked up from germline, CDR1 is SEHNR and CDR2 is FQNEAQ (reference sequence). Complete variable domain (other parts from reference TRBV7-9 and TRBJ1-2): DTGVSQNPRHKITKRGQNVTFRCDPISEHNRLYWYRQTLGQGPEFLTYFQNEAQLEKSRLLSDRFSAERPKGSFSTLEIQRTEQGDSAMYLCASSDGSVNYGYTFGSGTRLTVV.